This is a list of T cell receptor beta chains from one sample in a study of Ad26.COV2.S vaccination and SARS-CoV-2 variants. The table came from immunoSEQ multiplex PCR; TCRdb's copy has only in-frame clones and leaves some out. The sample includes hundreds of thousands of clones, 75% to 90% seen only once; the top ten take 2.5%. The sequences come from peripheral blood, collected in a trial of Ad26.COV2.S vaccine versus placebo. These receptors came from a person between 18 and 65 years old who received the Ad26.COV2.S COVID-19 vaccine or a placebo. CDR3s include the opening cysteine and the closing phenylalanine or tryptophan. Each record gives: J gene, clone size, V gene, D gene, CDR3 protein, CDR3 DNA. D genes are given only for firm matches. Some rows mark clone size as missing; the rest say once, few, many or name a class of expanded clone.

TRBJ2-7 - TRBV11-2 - CASSPWTVLYEQYF TGTGCCAGCAGCCCCTGGACAGTTTTATACGAGCAGTACTTC
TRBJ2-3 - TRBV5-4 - CASSLNRVGTDTQYF TGTGCCAGCAGCCTGAACAGGGTGGGGACAGATACGCAGTATTTT
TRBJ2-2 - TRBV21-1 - CASSKSLHENTGELFF TGTGCCAGCAGCAAATCTCTACATGAAAACACCGGGGAGCTGTTTTTT
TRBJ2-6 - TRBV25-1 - CATGYGGDSGANVLTF TGTGCCACCGGATACGGCGGTGACTCTGGGGCCAACGTCCTGACTTTC
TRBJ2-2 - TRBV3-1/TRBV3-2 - CASSQLYTGELFF TGTGCCAGCAGCCAGCTATACACCGGGGAGCTGTTTTTT
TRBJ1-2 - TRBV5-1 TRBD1 CASSKSGTGGEMGYGYTF TGCGCCAGCAGCAAGTCCGGGACAGGGGGCGAGATGGGGTATGGCTACACCTTC
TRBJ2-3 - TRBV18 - CASSPPSTDTQYF TGTGCCAGCTCACCACCCAGCACAGATACGCAGTATTTT
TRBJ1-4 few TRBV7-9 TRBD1 CASSLQGADEKLFF TGTGCCAGCAGCTTACAGGGGGCGGATGAAAAACTGTTTTTT
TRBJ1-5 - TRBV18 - CASSPTGGRSNQPQHF TGTGCCAGCTCACCAACGGGGGGGCGTAGCAATCAGCCCCAGCATTTT
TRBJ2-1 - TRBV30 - CAWGSVNEQFF TGTGCCTGGGGTAGCGTAAATGAGCAGTTCTTC
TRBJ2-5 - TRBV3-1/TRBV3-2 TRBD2 CASSQDLVAGGWETQYF TGTGCCAGCAGCCAAGATCTCGTAGCGGGGGGGTGGGAGACCCAGTACTTC
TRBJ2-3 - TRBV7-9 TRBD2 CASTQRGGNTDTQYF TGTGCCAGCACCCAACGGGGGGGCAACACAGATACGCAGTATTTT
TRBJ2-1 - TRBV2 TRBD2 CASTRWTSGNEQFF TGTGCCAGCACTCGCTGGACTAGCGGGAATGAGCAGTTCTTC
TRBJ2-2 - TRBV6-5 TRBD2 CASGTSGGNTGELFF TGTGCCAGCGGGACTAGCGGGGGAAACACCGGGGAGCTGTTTTTT
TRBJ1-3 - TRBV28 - CASGGRESSGNTIYF TGTGCCAGTGGCGGTCGGGAGAGCTCTGGAAACACCATATATTTT
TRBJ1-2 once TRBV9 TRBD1 CASSEPGQGYGYTF TGTGCCAGTAGCGAGCCGGGACAGGGCTATGGCTACACCTTC
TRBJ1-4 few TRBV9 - CASSAPYGGTNEKLFF TGTGCCAGCAGCGCCCCTTATGGGGGAACTAATGAAAAACTGTTTTTT
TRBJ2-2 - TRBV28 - CASSPPPTGELFF TGTGCCAGCAGTCCCCCGCCCACCGGGGAGCTGTTTTTT
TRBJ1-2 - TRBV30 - CAWSAGVNYGYTF TGTGCCTGGAGTGCCGGGGTAAACTATGGCTACACCTTC
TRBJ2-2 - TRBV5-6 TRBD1 CASSPGQGDGRELFF TGTGCCAGCAGCCCCGGACAGGGTGATGGCAGGGAGCTGTTTTTT
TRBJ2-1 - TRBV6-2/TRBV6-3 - CASSYMGVVFF TGTGCCAGCAGTTACATGGGGGTCGTGTTCTTC
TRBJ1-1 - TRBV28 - CASSLSPGQNTEAFF TGTGCCAGCAGTTTATCTCCAGGCCAGAACACTGAAGCTTTCTTT
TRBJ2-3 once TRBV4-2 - CASSQPPDQEGPDTQYF TGTGCCAGCAGCCAACCTCCGGACCAGGAGGGTCCAGATACGCAGTATTTT
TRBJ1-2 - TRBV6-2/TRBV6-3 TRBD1 CASSKTGRDLYGYTF TGTGCCAGCAGTAAGACAGGGAGGGACCTCTATGGCTACACCTTC
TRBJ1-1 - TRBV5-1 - CASSLAIQTGANEAFF TGCGCCAGCAGCTTGGCGATTCAGACAGGAGCCAACGAAGCTTTCTTT
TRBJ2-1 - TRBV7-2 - CASSLALRRGPYNEQFF TGTGCCAGCAGCTTAGCGCTTCGGCGGGGACCCTACAATGAGCAGTTCTTC
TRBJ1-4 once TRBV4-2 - CASSQELQGWEKLFF TGTGCCAGCAGCCAAGAGCTACAGGGTTGGGAAAAACTGTTTTTT
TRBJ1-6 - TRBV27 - CASSLRGDSSSYNSPLHF TGTGCCAGCAGCCTGAGGGGGGATTCTAGCTCCTATAATTCACCCCTCCACTTT
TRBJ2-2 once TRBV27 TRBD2 CASSVGLAGVGELFF TGTGCCAGCAGTGTGGGACTAGCGGGAGTCGGGGAGCTGTTTTTT
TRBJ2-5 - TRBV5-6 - CASSFGTEETQYF TGTGCCAGCAGCTTTGGGACCGAAGAGACCCAGTACTTC
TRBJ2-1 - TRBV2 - CASKEGYSYNEQFF TGTGCCAGCAAGGAGGGGTACTCCTACAATGAGCAGTTCTTC
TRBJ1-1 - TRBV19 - CASSIGVHFTGWNTEAFF TGTGCCAGTAGTATTGGGGTTCACTTTACAGGGTGGAACACTGAAGCTTTCTTT
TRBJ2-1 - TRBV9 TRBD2 CASSPRTSLNEQFF TGTGCCAGCAGCCCCCGGACTAGCCTAAATGAGCAGTTCTTC
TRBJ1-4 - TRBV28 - CASTPQSGGFNEKLFF TGTGCCAGCACCCCTCAATCGGGGGGCTTTAATGAAAAACTGTTTTTT
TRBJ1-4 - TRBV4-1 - CASSQETGTNEKLFF TGCGCCAGCAGCCAGGAGACAGGAACTAATGAAAAACTGTTTTTT
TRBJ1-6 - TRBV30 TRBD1 CAWKGAYSPLHF TGTGCCTGGAAGGGGGCATATTCACCCCTCCACTTT
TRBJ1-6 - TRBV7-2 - CASSLVRVSPLHF TGTGCCAGCAGCTTAGTAAGGGTTTCACCCCTCCACTTT
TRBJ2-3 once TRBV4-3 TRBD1 CASSWAGGRGDTQYF TGCGCCAGCAGCTGGGCAGGGGGACGAGGAGATACGCAGTATTTT
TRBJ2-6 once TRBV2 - CASKGSGANVLTF TGTGCCAGCAAGGGGTCCGGGGCCAACGTCCTGACTTTC
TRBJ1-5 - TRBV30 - CAWSLTADQPQHF TGTGCCTGGAGTTTGACGGCAGATCAGCCCCAGCATTTT
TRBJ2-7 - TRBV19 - CASSRQVPGRLYEQYF TGTGCCAGTAGCCGACAAGTACCGGGACGGCTCTACGAGCAGTACTTC
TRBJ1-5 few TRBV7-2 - CASSDPNQPQHF TGTGCCAGCAGCGATCCTAATCAGCCCCAGCATTTT
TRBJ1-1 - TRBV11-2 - CASSFFGHTEAFF TGTGCCAGCAGCTTCTTTGGACACACTGAAGCTTTCTTT
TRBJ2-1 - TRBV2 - CASSGLEQWNEQFF TGTGCCAGCAGTGGGCTTGAGCAATGGAATGAGCAGTTCTTC
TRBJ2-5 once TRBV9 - CASSVGVIETQYF TGTGCCAGCAGCGTAGGAGTGATCGAGACCCAGTACTTC
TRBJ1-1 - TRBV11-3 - CASSLNQNTEAFF TGTGCCAGCAGCTTGAACCAGAACACTGAAGCTTTCTTT